The rows below give T cell receptor beta chains drawn from one sample of a study of blood T cell repertoires in COVID-19. TCRdb's table, derived via immunoSEQ multiplex PCR, lists solely in-frame clones and lacks some. The sample has around 100,000 clones, 80% to 90% seen once. The sequencing input was peripheral blood. The receptors derive from a man aged 55 to 70 with acute or convalescent COVID-19. Each CDR3 is given with its conserved first and last residue. The D gene is left open where the match is weak. Expanded clones get a size class; other rows say once, few or many, or leave the size out.

abundance	d_gene	v_gene	j_gene	CDR3aa	CDR3nt
.	.	TRBV30	TRBJ1-4	CAWSVLREKLFF	TGTGCCTGGAGTGTACTCAGGGAAAAACTGTTTTTT
.	.	TRBV9	TRBJ2-7	CASSVDEYVHEQYF	TGTGCCAGCAGCGTAGATGAGTATGTCCACGAGCAGTACTTC
.	TRBD1	TRBV11-1	TRBJ2-1	CASRGQGIDEQFF	TGTGCCAGCAGAGGACAGGGGATCGATGAGCAGTTCTTC
once	.	TRBV10-3	TRBJ1-2	CAISKLQESNYGYTF	TGTGCCATCAGTAAACTACAGGAATCTAACTATGGCTACACCTTC
.	TRBD2	TRBV2	TRBJ2-2	CASRAGTSGGAYTGELFF	TGTGCCAGCAGGGCCGGGACTAGCGGGGGGGCCTACACCGGGGAGCTGTTTTTT
few	TRBD2	TRBV9	TRBJ2-3	CASSVSLSGRAPDTQYF	TGTGCCAGCAGCGTAAGTCTGAGCGGGAGGGCCCCAGATACGCAGTATTTT
.	TRBD1	TRBV11-3	TRBJ1-6	CASSPGQGFNSPLHF	TGTGCCAGCAGCCCCGGACAGGGGTTTAATTCACCCCTCCACTTT
once	TRBD1	TRBV12-3/TRBV12-4	TRBJ1-1	CASSGQGWPEAFF	TGTGCCAGCAGTGGACAGGGATGGCCTGAAGCTTTCTTT
.	.	TRBV28	TRBJ2-3	CASSLTTGRSTDTQYF	TGTGCCAGCAGTCTAACGACAGGTCGGAGCACAGATACGCAGTATTTT
.	.	TRBV18	TRBJ1-1	CASSPTAQGTNTEAFF	TGTGCCAGCTCACCCACAGCACAGGGAACCAACACTGAAGCTTTCTTT
.	.	TRBV18	TRBJ1-3	CASSPGTLSSGNTIYF	TGTGCCAGCTCACCCGGGACACTTAGCTCTGGAAACACCATATATTTT
.	.	TRBV7-2	TRBJ1-5	CASRPEGLRNQPQHF	TGTGCCAGCAGGCCTGAGGGACTGAGAAATCAGCCCCAGCATTTT
.	TRBD1	TRBV11-3	TRBJ2-5	CASSSRNRGQETQYF	TGTGCCAGCAGTTCCCGGAACAGGGGTCAAGAGACCCAGTACTTC
.	.	TRBV30	TRBJ1-1	CAWSVQEDTEAFF	TGTGCCTGGAGTGTACAGGAAGACACTGAAGCTTTCTTT
.	.	TRBV11-3	TRBJ2-2	CASSRGFVNTGELFF	TGTGCCAGCAGCAGGGGGTTTGTCAACACCGGGGAGCTGTTTTTT
.	.	TRBV6-5	TRBJ1-1	CASRERGEAFF	TGTGCCAGCAGGGAGAGAGGTGAAGCTTTCTTT
.	.	TRBV30	TRBJ2-3	CAWNLQRAGFTDTQYF	TGTGCCTGGAATCTACAAAGGGCAGGGTTCACAGATACGCAGTATTTT
.	TRBD2	TRBV28	TRBJ2-7	CASSFLAGEVAYEQYF	TGTGCCAGCAGTTTTTTAGCGGGAGAGGTGGCCTACGAGCAGTACTTC
.	.	TRBV7-8	TRBJ2-1	CASSLSSANNEQFF	TGTGCCAGCAGCTTATCCAGCGCGAACAATGAGCAGTTCTTC
few	.	TRBV30	TRBJ1-3	CAWSTGRNTIYF	TGTGCCTGGAGTACCGGGAGAAACACCATATATTTT
.	TRBD1	TRBV30	TRBJ2-3	CAWSVQWVGDRGTDTQYF	TGTGCCTGGAGTGTACAATGGGTTGGGGACAGGGGAACAGATACGCAGTATTTT
.	TRBD2	TRBV4-2	TRBJ2-3	CASSPQPLAGLSTDTQYF	TGTGCCAGCAGCCCCCAGCCGCTAGCGGGGCTCTCCACAGATACGCAGTATTTT
.	TRBD2	TRBV24-1	TRBJ2-2	CATSAPGLDTGELFF	TGTGCCACCAGTGCCCCGGGACTAGACACCGGGGAGCTGTTTTTT
.	TRBD1	TRBV7-2	TRBJ1-1	CASSWTGANTEAFF	TGTGCCAGCAGCTGGACAGGGGCGAACACTGAAGCTTTCTTT
.	TRBD2	TRBV7-6	TRBJ2-5	CASSTSGTSGTVAPETQYF	TGTGCCAGCAGCACCTCCGGGACTAGCGGGACGGTGGCCCCAGAGACCCAGTACTTC
.	.	TRBV29-1	TRBJ1-1	CSVDSRGGGGFLNTEAFF	TGCAGCGTTGACTCTCGGGGCGGGGGCGGGTTTTTGAACACTGAAGCTTTCTTT
.	TRBD1	TRBV13	TRBJ1-4	CASSHGTGNEKLFF	TGTGCCAGCAGCCATGGGACAGGGAATGAAAAACTGTTTTTT
.	.	TRBV7-9	TRBJ1-6	CASSLARDSRSYNSPLHF	TGTGCCAGCAGCTTAGCGAGGGACTCCCGCTCCTATAATTCACCCCTCCACTTT
.	.	TRBV7-2	TRBJ2-3	CASSIFTDTQYF	TGTGCCAGCAGCATCTTCACAGATACGCAGTATTTT
.	.	TRBV30	TRBJ2-3	CAWSVNTQYF	TGTGCCTGGAGTGTTAATACGCAGTATTTT
.	.	TRBV5-1	TRBJ1-3	CASSLAYSNPDSTIYF	TGCGCCAGCAGCTTGGCCTACAGTAACCCCGATAGCACCATATATTTT
.	.	TRBV12-5	TRBJ1-2	CASSSSLGTYGYTF	TGTGCTAGTTCCTCGTCGCTGGGGACATATGGCTACACCTTC
few	.	TRBV21-1	TRBJ2-1	CASSKSSGSIVDEQFF	TGTGCCAGCAGCAAGTCTAGCGGGAGCATTGTCGATGAGCAGTTCTTC
.	TRBD2	TRBV5-1	TRBJ2-1	CASSPGLAGPYNEQFF	TGCGCCAGCAGCCCCGGACTAGCGGGACCATACAATGAGCAGTTCTTC
many	TRBD1	TRBV28	TRBJ1-3	CASTSQGADGNTIYF	TGTGCCAGCACATCACAGGGGGCGGATGGAAACACCATATATTTT
.	.	TRBV5-5	TRBJ2-7	CASSFNYGQNYEQYF	TGTGCCAGCAGCTTCAACTACGGACAAAACTACGAGCAGTACTTC
.	TRBD2	TRBV30	TRBJ2-1	CAWSRGGPYNEQFF	TGTGCCTGGAGTAGGGGAGGGCCTTACAATGAGCAGTTCTTC
few	.	TRBV11-3	TRBJ1-5	CASSFESDQPQHF	TGTGCCAGCAGCTTCGAAAGCGACCAGCCCCAGCATTTT
.	TRBD2	TRBV28	TRBJ2-2	CACEPGGTNTGELFF	TGTGCCTGCGAGCCGGGGGGAACGAACACCGGGGAGCTGTTTTTT
.	.	TRBV7-2	TRBJ2-4	CASSLSENIQYF	TGTGCCAGCAGCTTATCAGAAAACATTCAGTACTTC
few	.	TRBV10-2	TRBJ2-1	CASSEEVIGQSYNEQFF	TGCGCCAGCAGTGAGGAAGTGATAGGACAGAGCTACAATGAGCAGTTCTTC
.	.	TRBV9	TRBJ2-2	CASSVGQTNTGELFF	TGTGCCAGCAGCGTAGGACAAACGAACACCGGGGAGCTGTTTTTT
.	.	TRBV7-3	TRBJ1-1	CASSFQANTEAFF	TGTGCCAGCAGCTTCCAGGCGAACACTGAAGCTTTCTTT
.	TRBD1	TRBV30	TRBJ1-5	CACQGGGDQPQHF	TGTGCCTGCCAGGGGGGCGGGGATCAGCCCCAGCATTTT
few	.	TRBV27	TRBJ1-5	CASSLKPPNGYSNQPQHF	TGTGCCAGCAGTTTAAAGCCTCCTAACGGTTATAGCAATCAGCCCCAGCATTTT
.	TRBD1	TRBV6-5	TRBJ1-3	CASSPTGSRNTIYF	TGTGCCAGCAGTCCGACAGGGAGCCGGAACACCATATATTTT
once	.	TRBV11-3	TRBJ2-5	CASSFGELVQETQYF	TGTGCCAGCAGCTTCGGGGAACTAGTCCAAGAGACCCAGTACTTC
.	.	TRBV5-4	TRBJ2-3	CASSLAFSTDTQYF	TGTGCCAGCAGCTTGGCCTTTAGCACAGATACGCAGTATTTT
.	.	TRBV4-1	TRBJ1-1	CASSPIGAGVWSEAFF	TGCGCCAGCAGCCCCATTGGGGCAGGGGTCTGGTCTGAAGCTTTCTTT
.	.	TRBV29-1	TRBJ1-1	CSVLPDRNTEAFF	TGCAGCGTGCTCCCTGATAGGAACACTGAAGCTTTCTTT
.	.	TRBV30	TRBJ1-5	CAWSVFLGHQPQHF	TGTGCCTGGAGTGTATTTCTGGGGCATCAGCCCCAGCATTTT
.	.	TRBV19	TRBJ1-1	CASSIDPARFRDTFLNTEAFF	TGTGCCAGTAGTATAGATCCAGCCAGATTCCGGGACACTTTTTTGAACACTGAAGCTTTCTTT
.	TRBD2	TRBV6-5	TRBJ2-7	CASSYVFSGVYEQYF	TGTGCCAGCAGTTACGTTTTTAGCGGGGTATACGAGCAGTACTTC